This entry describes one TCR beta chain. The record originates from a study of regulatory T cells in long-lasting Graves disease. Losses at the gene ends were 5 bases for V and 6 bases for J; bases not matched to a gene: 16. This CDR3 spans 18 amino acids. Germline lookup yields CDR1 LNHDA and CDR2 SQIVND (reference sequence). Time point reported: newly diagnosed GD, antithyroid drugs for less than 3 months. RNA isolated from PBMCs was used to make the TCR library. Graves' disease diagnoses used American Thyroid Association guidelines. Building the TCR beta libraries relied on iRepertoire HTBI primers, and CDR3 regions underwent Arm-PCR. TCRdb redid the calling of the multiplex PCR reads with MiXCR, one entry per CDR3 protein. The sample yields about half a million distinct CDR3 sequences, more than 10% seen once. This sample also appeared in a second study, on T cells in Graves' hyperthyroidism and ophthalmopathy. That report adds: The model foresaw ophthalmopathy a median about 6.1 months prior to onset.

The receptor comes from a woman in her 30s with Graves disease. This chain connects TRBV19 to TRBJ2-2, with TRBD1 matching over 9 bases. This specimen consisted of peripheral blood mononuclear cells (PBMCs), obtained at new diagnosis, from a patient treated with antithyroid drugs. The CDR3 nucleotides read TGTGCCAGTAGTCCCCGGGACAGGGTAGGGACTTTTGCCGGGGAGCTGTTTTTT. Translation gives CASSPRDRVGTFAGELFF.